The 20 T cell receptor beta chains presented below share a single source sample, sequenced in a study of T cells after yellow fever vaccination. TCRdb redid the calling of the 5' RACE reads with MiXCR, one entry per CDR3 protein. Here the sample spans some 560,000 distinct CDR3 sequences, under 25% being singletons. Here the sequenced sample was PBMCs, taken 15 days after the yellow fever booster vaccination. The receptors shown here come from a man in his thirties or forties who received the YFV17D yellow fever vaccine.

This sequence joins TRBV29-1 and TRBJ2-6, with 7 bases lining up with TRBD1. V shed 4 bases, J shed 1 base, and the junction held 1 base outside the gene matches. CDR3 length: 14 amino acids. Germline V gene data show CDR1 as SQVTM and CDR2 as ANQGSEA. CDR3: CSVGQGSGANVLTF. The CDR3, as DNA: TGCAGCGTTGGACAGGGATCTGGGGCCAACGTCCTGACTTTC.

This clonotype was recorded a few times. The V call is TRBV6-5, the J call TRBJ2-7, with D hard to call. This CDR3 contains 16 residues. Germline loops: CDR1 MNHEY, CDR2 SVGAGI. Trimming took off 0 bases at V and 5 bases at J, with 17 bases between the two ends. CDR3 nucleotide sequence: TGTGCCAGCAGTTACTCGAGGAGACCTAATTCCCACGAGCAGTACTTC. Its protein product is CASSYSRRPNSHEQYF.

This clonotype was seen more than once but under ten times. CDR3 in amino acids: CASSSTVFSNEQFF. CDR3 in DNA: TGTGCCAGCAGTAGTACCGTATTTTCCAATGAGCAGTTCTTC. This chain links TRBV7-3 with TRBJ2-1; D gene uncertain. Trimming took 6 bases from V and 6 from J, leaving 15 bases between them. In germline, CDR1 is SGHTA, CDR2 FQGTGA. CDR3 size: 14 residues. Full variable domain (remainder filled in from reference TRBV7-3 and TRBJ2-1): GAGVSQTPSNKVTEKGKYVELRCDPISGHTALYWYRQSLGQGPEFLIYFQGTGAADDSGLPNDRFFAVRPEGSVSTLKIQRTERGDSAVYLCASSSTVFSNEQFFGPGTRLTVL.

The chain links TRBV18 to TRBJ2-6; either TRBD1 or TRBD2 may supply D (5 bases each). Germline CDR1 reads KGHSH; CDR2 reads LQKENI. V lost 2 bases to trimming and J lost 2 bases, with 19 bases between them. The CDR3 runs 19 residues. In DNA form, the CDR3 reads TGTGCCAGCTCACCAACGACAGCCCTTCTGGGGGCTGGGGCCAACGTCCTGACTTTC. Translating gives CASSPTTALLGAGANVLTF.

The chain employs TRBV28 and TRBJ2-7, with unresolved D. The germline gives CDR1 MDHEN, CDR2 SYDVKM. The CDR3 contains 14 residues. The V end was cut by 6 bases, the J end by 4 bases, with 16 bases between. CDR3 DNA sequence: TGTGCCAGCAGGCCCTCCCTGTTGGGGTACGAGCAGTACTTC. Translation: CASRPSLLGYEQYF. Full variable domain (rest looked up from reference TRBV28 and TRBJ2-7): DVKVTQSSRYLVKRTGEKVFLECVQDMDHENMFWYRQDPGLGLRLIYFSYDVKMKEKGDIPEGYSVSREKKERFSLILESASTNQTSMYLCASRPSLLGYEQYFGPGTRLTVT.

In this sample, this clonotype turned up a few times. V and J are TRBV6-1 and TRBJ1-6; 7 positions match TRBD1. The CDR3 loop spans 15 amino acids. J was trimmed by 6 bases and V by 5 bases; bases with no gene match: 7. CDR1 and CDR2 from the germline V gene are MNHNS and SASEGT. Here the CDR3 reads CASSLRGQPNSPLHF. The CDR3 nucleotides are TGTGCCAGCAGTCTCCGGGGACAGCCTAATTCACCCCTCCACTTT.

This clonotype was recorded a few times. The rearrangement uses TRBV18 and TRBJ2-4, with D possibly matching TRBD2 (5 bases). Germline assignment: CDR1 KGHSH and CDR2 LQKENI. V was cut by 5 bases and J by 1 base, with 9 bases left in between. The CDR3 is 14 amino acids. The CDR3 DNA sequence: TGTGCCAGCTCAGCCGGGGAGGCCAAAAACATTCAGTACTTC. This sequence encodes CASSAGEAKNIQYF.

The chain uses TRBV5-1 and TRBJ2-5; 8 bases are shared with TRBD2. Germline CDR1 SGHRS, CDR2 YFSETQ. V trimming: 0 bases; J trimming: 4 bases; junction bases outside the gene matches: 8. CDR3 length: 16 residues. The CDR3 loop is CASSLAGAGGLETQYF. CDR3 in DNA: TGCGCCAGCAGCTTGGCGGGTGCGGGAGGATTAGAGACCCAGTACTTC.

This clonotype occurred many times. This chain connects TRBV6-5 to TRBJ2-5, with 9 positions matching TRBD1. The V gene's germline CDR1 is MNHEY and CDR2 SVGAGI. CDR3 length equals 14 residues. The J segment lost 5 bases and the V segment lost 4 bases, leaving 5 bases of the junction unmatched. CDR3 sequence reads: CASSFTGGQETQYF. The CDR3 nucleotides are TGTGCCAGCAGTTTTACAGGGGGCCAGGAGACCCAGTACTTC.

The chain recombines TRBV18 with TRBJ2-1; no clear D. This CDR3 spans 14 amino acids. V lost 3 bases and J 2 bases, leaving 8 bases between the germline ends. CDR1 is KGHSH, CDR2 LQKENI, per germline. The CDR3 DNA is TGTGCCAGCTCACCTAGGCAGACCTACAATGAGCAGTTCTTC. Translating gives CASSPRQTYNEQFF. Supplemented by reference TRBV18 and TRBJ2-1, the full variable domain reads NAGVMQNPRHLVRRRGQEARLRCSPMKGHSHVYWYRQLPEEGLKFMVYLQKENIIDESGMPKERFSAEFPKEGPSILRIQQVVRGDSAAYFCASSPRQTYNEQFFGPGTRLTVL.

This clonotype was observed a handful of times. V usage is TRBV5-1 and J usage is TRBJ2-2; tentatively, D is TRBD1 or TRBD2 (5 bases each). This CDR3 has 15 residues. Germline V lookup: CDR1 SGHRS, CDR2 YFSETQ. Trimming cost V 7 bases and J 1 base, with 14 bases left between them. This chain's CDR3 is CASLPGTVNTGELFF. Here the CDR3 DNA reads TGCGCCAGCCTACCTGGGACCGTGAACACCGGGGAGCTGTTTTTT.

This chain uses TRBV6-1 with TRBJ1-6, with a tentative D call TRBD1 (6 bases). The germline V and J ends were trimmed by 8 bases and 10 bases, with 15 bases remaining between them. CDR1 and CDR2 (germline): MNHNS, SASEGT. This CDR3 has 13 residues. CDR3 in amino acids: CASLSPGGSPLHF. CDR3 in DNA: TGTGCCAGCCTCTCCCCGGGGGGCTCACCCCTCCACTTT.

This clonotype came up a few times. The rearrangement links TRBV12-3 or TRBV12-4 to TRBJ2-3; 8 nucleotides match TRBD2. The CDR3 extends over 15 amino acids. The CDR3 protein is CAIGSREGRTDTQYF. The CDR3 bases are TGTGCAATCGGGTCTCGGGAGGGCCGCACAGATACGCAGTATTTT.

The J gene is TRBJ2-7, the V gene TRBV27; TRBD2 is a possible D gene (6 bases). The V gene lost 5 bases and the J gene lost 7 bases, with 18 bases spanning the gap. The length of the CDR3 is 14 residues. CDR1 and CDR2 from the germline V gene are MNHEY and SMNVEV (reference sequence). This CDR3 is CASSVTGGRREQYF. In DNA, the CDR3 is TGTGCCAGCAGTGTCACCGGAGGGAGGAGAGAGCAGTACTTC.

There are a few counts of this clonotype. The chain carries TRBV7-2 and TRBJ2-5, with TRBD2 matching 7 bases. The CDR3 runs to 15 residues. Unmatched junction bases numbered 7, after V lost 2 bases and J lost 4 bases. The V gene's germline CDR1 is SGHTA and CDR2 FQGNSA. In nucleotides, the CDR3 is TGTGCCAGCAGCTTACAGGCGGGAGCTGGAGAGACCCAGTACTTC. Its protein is CASSLQAGAGETQYF. The full variable domain, completed using reference TRBV7-2 and TRBJ2-5, is GAGVSQSPSNKVTEKGKDVELRCDPISGHTALYWYRQSLGQGLEFLIYFQGNSAPDKSGLPSDRFSAERTGGSVSTLTIQRTQQEDSAVYLCASSLQAGAGETQYFGPGTRLLVL.

This clonotype was seen a few times. The J gene is TRBJ2-7, the V gene TRBV7-9; D is possibly TRBD1 or TRBD2 (5 bases each). The V and J ends lost 4 bases and 0 bases respectively, with 16 bases between them. The CDR3 totals 16 residues. The germline V gene has CDR1 SEHNR and CDR2 FQNEAQ (reference sequence). CDR3 nucleotide sequence: TGTGCCAGCAGCTCTCCCGGGGCTACCAGCTCCTACGAGCAGTACTTC. This gives the protein CASSSPGATSSYEQYF.

This chain connects TRBV27 to TRBJ1-2, with a possible D match to TRBD1 (6 bases). CDR1 is MNHEY, CDR2 SMNVEV, per germline (reference sequence). V was cut by 8 bases and J by 4 bases, with 14 bases left in between. The CDR3 loop spans 13 amino acids. The chain's CDR3 is CASATGASYGYTF. CDR3 in DNA: TGTGCCAGCGCGACAGGCGCCTCCTATGGCTACACCTTC.

This clonotype occurred many times. At one end, the junction sequence differs from germline, possibly due to a read error. The chain recombines TRBV5-1 with TRBJ2-5; D uncertain. The CDR3 runs 12 residues. Germline V gene lookup returns CDR1 SGHRS and CDR2 YFSETQ. The CDR3 loop is CASSPWGETQYF. In nucleotides, the CDR3 is TGTGCCAGCAGTCCCTGGGGAGAGACCCAGTACTTC.

The chain joins TRBV20-1 to TRBJ1-4; 9 bases line up with TRBD1. This CDR3 region has 14 residues. Germline CDR1 reads DFQATT; CDR2 reads SNEGSKA (reference sequence). The trim removed 2 bases at V and 12 bases at J, leaving 10 bases unmatched. CDR3 in DNA: TGCAGTGCTAGATCCGGGACAGGGTCCGTAGAACTGTTTTTT. The encoded protein is CSARSGTGSVELFF.

A few counts support this clonotype. The gene calls are TRBV5-1 and TRBJ2-7; D gene unclear. Deletions cut 5 bases from V and 0 bases from J, with 18 bases between. CDR3 length: 16 amino acids. From germline, CDR1 is SGHRS and CDR2 YFSETQ. CDR3 nucleotide sequence: TGCGCCAGCAGGTTAGCCGTAGGAGTTTACTCCTACGAGCAGTACTTC. Translating gives CASRLAVGVYSYEQYF.